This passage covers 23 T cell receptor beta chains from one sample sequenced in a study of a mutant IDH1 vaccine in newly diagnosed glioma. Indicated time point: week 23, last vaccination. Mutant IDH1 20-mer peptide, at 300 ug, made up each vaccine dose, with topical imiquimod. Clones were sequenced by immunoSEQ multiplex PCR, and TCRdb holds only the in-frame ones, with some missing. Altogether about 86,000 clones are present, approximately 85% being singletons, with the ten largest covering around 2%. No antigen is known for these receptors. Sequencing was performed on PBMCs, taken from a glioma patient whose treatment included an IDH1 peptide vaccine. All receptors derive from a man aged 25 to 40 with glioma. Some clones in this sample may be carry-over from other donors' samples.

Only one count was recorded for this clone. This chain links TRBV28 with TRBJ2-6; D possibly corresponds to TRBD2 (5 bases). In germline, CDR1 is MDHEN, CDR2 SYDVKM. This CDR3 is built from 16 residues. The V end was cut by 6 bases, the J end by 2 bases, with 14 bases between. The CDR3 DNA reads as TGTGCCAGCAGCTCTTCCGGGGAAGCTGGGGCCAACGTCCTGACTTTC. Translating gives CASSSSGEAGANVLTF.

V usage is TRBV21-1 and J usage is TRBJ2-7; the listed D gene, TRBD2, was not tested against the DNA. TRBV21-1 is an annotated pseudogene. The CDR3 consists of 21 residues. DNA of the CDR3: TGTGCCAGCAGCGGGTGGGCCCCATCGGAGCGGGGGGGCCTTGTCGTCTACGAGCAGTACTTC. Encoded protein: CASSGWAPSERGGLVVYEQYF.

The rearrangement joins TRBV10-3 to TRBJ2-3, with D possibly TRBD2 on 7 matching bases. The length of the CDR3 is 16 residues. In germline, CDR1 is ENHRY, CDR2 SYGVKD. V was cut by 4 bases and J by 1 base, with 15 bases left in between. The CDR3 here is CAISVGGEGGTDTQYF. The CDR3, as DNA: TGTGCCATCAGTGTCGGCGGGGAGGGGGGCACAGATACGCAGTATTTT.

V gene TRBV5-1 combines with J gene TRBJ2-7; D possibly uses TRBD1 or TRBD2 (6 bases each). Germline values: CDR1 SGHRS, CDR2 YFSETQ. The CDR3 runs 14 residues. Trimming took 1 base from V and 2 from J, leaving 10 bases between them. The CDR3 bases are TGCGCCAGCAGCTTGTACGGGGGCACCTACGAGCAGTACTTC. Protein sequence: CASSLYGGTYEQYF. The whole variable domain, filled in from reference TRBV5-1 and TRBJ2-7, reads KAGVTQTPRYLIKTRGQQVTLSCSPISGHRSVSWYQQTPGQGLQFLFEYFSETQRNKGNFPGRFSGRQFSNSRSEMNVSTLELGDSALYLCASSLYGGTYEQYFGPGTRLTVT.

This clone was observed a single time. The chain's CDR3 is CASSPGGREGEAFF. The DNA for the CDR3 is TGTGCCAGCAGCCCGGGGGGAAGGGAGGGTGAAGCTTTCTTT. The rearrangement uses TRBV4-2 and TRBJ1-1; tentative D call: TRBD1 (5 bases). The CDR3 is made up of 14 amino acids. The V end lost 4 bases, the J end lost 7 bases, and 16 bases lay between the germline ends. Germline CDR1 reads LGHNA; CDR2 reads YNFKEQ.

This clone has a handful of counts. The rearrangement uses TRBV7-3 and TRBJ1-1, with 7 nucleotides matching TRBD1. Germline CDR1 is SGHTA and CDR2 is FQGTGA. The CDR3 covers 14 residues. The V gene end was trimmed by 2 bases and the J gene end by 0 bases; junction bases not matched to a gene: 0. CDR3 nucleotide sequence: TGTGCCAGCAGCTTAGACAGGGTGAACACTGAAGCTTTCTTT. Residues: CASSLDRVNTEAFF.

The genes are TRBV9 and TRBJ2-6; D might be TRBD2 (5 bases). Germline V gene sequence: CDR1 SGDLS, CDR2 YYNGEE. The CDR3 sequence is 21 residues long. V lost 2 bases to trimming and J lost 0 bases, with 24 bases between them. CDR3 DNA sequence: TGTGCCAGCAGCGTCCGAACAAAAGGCGAAGGGAGCTTCTCTGGGGCCAACGTCCTGACTTTC. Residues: CASSVRTKGEGSFSGANVLTF.

This CDR3 is CASSLGLAPGEQFF. Written as DNA, the CDR3 is TGTGCCAGCAGCTTGGGTCTGGCCCCCGGGGAGCAGTTCTTC. The chain recombines TRBV5-6 with TRBJ2-1; D remains unclear. Trimming took off 0 bases at V and 10 bases at J, with 14 bases between the two ends. This CDR3 region has 14 residues. Germline V gives CDR1 SGHDT, CDR2 YYEEEE. The variable domain in full, completed from reference TRBV5-6 and TRBJ2-1, reads DAGVTQSPTHLIKTRGQQVTLRCSPKSGHDTVSWYQQALGQGPQFIFQYYEEEERQRGNFPDRFSGHQFPNYSSELNVNALLLGDSALYLCASSLGLAPGEQFFGPGTRLTVL.

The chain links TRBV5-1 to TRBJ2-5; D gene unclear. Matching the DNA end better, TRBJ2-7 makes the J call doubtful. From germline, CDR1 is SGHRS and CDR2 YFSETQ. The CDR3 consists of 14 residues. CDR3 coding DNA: TGCGCCAGCAGCTTGGCGGGCGGCCCCTACGAGCAGTACTTC. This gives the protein CASSLAGGPYEQYF.

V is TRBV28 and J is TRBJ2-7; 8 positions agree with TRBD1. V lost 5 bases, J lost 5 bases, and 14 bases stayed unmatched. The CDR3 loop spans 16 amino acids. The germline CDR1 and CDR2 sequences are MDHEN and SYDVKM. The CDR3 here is CASSTGQGVIRDEQYF. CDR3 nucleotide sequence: TGTGCCAGCAGTACCGGACAGGGAGTAATCAGGGACGAGCAGTACTTC.

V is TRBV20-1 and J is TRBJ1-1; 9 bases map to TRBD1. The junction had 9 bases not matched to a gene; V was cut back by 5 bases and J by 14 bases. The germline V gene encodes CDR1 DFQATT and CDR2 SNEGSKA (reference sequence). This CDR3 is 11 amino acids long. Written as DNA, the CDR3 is TGCAGTGCTTGGACAGGGGCCCGCACCTTCTTT. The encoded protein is CSAWTGARTFF.

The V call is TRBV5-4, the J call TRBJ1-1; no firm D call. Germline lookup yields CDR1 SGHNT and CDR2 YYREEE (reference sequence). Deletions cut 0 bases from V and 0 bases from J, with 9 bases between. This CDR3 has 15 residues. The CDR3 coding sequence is TGTGCCAGCAGCTTGGGCGGAGCTATGAACACTGAAGCTTTCTTT. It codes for CASSLGGAMNTEAFF.

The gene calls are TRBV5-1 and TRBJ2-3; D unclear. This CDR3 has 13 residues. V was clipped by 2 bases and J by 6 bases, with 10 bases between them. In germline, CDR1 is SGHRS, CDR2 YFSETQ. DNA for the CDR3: TGCGCCAGCAGCTTTATAAGATCTGATACGCAGTATTTT. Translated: CASSFIRSDTQYF.

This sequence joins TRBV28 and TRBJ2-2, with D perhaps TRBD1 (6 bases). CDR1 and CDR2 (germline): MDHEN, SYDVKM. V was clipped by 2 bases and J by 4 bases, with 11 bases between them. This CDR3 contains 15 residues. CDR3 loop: CASSLRPGATGELFF. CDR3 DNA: TGTGCCAGCAGTTTAAGGCCAGGGGCCACCGGGGAGCTGTTTTTT.

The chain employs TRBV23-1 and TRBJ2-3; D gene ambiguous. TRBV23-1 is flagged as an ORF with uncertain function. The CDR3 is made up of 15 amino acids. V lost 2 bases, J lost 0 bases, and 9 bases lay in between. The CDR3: CASSQRNSSTDTQYF. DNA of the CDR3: TGCGCCAGCAGTCAACGCAACTCAAGCACAGATACGCAGTATTTT.

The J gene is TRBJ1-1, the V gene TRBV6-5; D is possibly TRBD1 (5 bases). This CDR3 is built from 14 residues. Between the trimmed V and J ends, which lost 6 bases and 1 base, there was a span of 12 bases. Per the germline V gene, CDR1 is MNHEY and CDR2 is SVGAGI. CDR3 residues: CASSKPGGNTEAFF. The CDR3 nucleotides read TGTGCCAGCAGCAAGCCGGGGGGGAACACTGAAGCTTTCTTT.

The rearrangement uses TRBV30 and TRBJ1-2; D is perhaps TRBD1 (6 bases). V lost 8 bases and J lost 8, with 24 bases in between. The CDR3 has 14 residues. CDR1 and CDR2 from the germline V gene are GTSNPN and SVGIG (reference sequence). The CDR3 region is CALHQGGGSRGYTF. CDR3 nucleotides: TGTGCCCTCCACCAGGGTGGGGGCTCAAGGGGCTACACCTTC. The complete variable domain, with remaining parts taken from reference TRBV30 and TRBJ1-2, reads SQTIHQWPATLVQPVGSPLSLECTVEGTSNPNLYWYRQAAGRGLQLLFYSVGIGQISSEVPQNLSASRPQDRQFILSSKKLLLSDSGFYLCALHQGGGSRGYTFGSGTRLTVV.

The CDR3 DNA sequence: TGTGCCAGCAGCGGTAGCGGGAGAAGCACAGATACGCAGTATTTT. Translated: CASSGSGRSTDTQYF. V gene TRBV9 combines with J gene TRBJ2-3; 9 bases are shared with TRBD2. The V gene end was trimmed by 3 bases and the J gene end by 0 bases; junction bases not matched to a gene: 2. CDR3 length equals 15 residues. Germline-derived CDR1 and CDR2 are SGDLS and YYNGEE.

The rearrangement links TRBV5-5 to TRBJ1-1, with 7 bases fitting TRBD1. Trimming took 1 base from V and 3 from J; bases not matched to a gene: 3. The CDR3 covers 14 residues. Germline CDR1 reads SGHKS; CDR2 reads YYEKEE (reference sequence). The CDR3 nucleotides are TGTGCCAGCAGCTTGCAGGGGGGAGACACTGAAGCTTTCTTT. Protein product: CASSLQGGDTEAFF.

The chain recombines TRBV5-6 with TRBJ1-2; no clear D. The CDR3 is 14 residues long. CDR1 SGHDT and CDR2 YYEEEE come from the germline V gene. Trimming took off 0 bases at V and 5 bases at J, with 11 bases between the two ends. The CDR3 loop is CASSLVGRDYGYTF. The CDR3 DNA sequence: TGTGCCAGCAGCTTGGTCGGGAGGGATTATGGCTACACCTTC.

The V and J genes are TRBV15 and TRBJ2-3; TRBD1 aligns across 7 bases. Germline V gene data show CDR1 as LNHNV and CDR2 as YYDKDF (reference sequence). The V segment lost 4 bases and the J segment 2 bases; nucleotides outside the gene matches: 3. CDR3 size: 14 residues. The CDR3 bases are TGTGCCACCAGCAAAGGACAGGACACAGATACGCAGTATTTT. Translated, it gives CATSKGQDTDTQYF.

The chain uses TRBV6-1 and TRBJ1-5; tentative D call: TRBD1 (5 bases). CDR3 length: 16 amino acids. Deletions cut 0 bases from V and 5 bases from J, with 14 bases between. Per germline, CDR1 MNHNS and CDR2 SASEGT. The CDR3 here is CASSEAGWGVDQPQHF. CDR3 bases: TGTGCCAGCAGTGAAGCCGGGTGGGGGGTGGATCAGCCCCAGCATTTT.

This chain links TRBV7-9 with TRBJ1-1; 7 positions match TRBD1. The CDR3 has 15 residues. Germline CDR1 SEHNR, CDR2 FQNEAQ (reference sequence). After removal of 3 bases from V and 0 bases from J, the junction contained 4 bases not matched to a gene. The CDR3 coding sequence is TGTGCCAGCAGCTTGGGAGGGGGCATGAACACTGAAGCTTTCTTT. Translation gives CASSLGGGMNTEAFF.